This record concerns one T cell receptor (beta chain) sequence. This sample is part of a study of blood T cell repertoires in COVID-19. Background on the study: Specimens from acute and convalescent COVID-19 originated in the United States, Italy and Spain. Nucleic acid was either cDNA or gDNA, and it came from T cells, B-cell-depleted T cells, or PBMCs.

This CDR3 contains 16 residues. Looked up from germline, CDR1 is WNHNN and CDR2 is SYGVQD (reference sequence). The V and J ends lost 0 bases and 10 bases respectively, with 19 bases between them. In the source study's methods: Cell counts per sample came from amplifying reference gene primers. Profiled with immunoSEQ multiplex PCR; TCRdb holds only in-frame clones, not every one. That table furnishes V, J and clone size, whereas the DNA furnished D and trimming. The sample consists of 150,000 or so clones, approximately 87% of them appearing once. The receptor was isolated from a man at least 80 years old with acute or convalescent COVID-19. This chain connects TRBV10-1 to TRBJ2-1; D possibly corresponds to TRBD2 (6 bases). What was sequenced was peripheral blood. The CDR3, as DNA: TGCGCCAGCAGTGAGTCGAGACTATGGGCTCGGGGGGAGCAGTTCTTC. Its translation: CASSESRLWARGEQFF.